The 30 T cell receptor beta chains in this list originate from one sample, sequenced in a study of blood T cell repertoires in COVID-19 (dated by TCRdb to between 2020 and 2021). The library was generated by the immunoSEQ multiplex PCR assay. Drawn from immuneACCESS, this table holds only the in-frame rearrangements with V and J called that TCRdb kept. Clones are partly lost; checked studies trace under half to an unresolved V gene and leave the rest unexplained. Counted in this sample were approximately 20,000 clones; 85% of them appeared once. The top ten hold about a third of the sample. Sequenced material: peripheral blood. All receptors derive from a human donor with active COVID-19. The donor label of this sample is uncertain.

The chain has TRBV19 and TRBJ1-5; D remains ambiguous. The germline V gene encodes CDR1 LNHDA and CDR2 SQIVND (reference sequence). Trimming took 4 bases from V and 3 from J, leaving 7 bases between them. This CDR3 spans 13 amino acids. The CDR3 nucleotides read TGTGCCAGTAGTAAGCCCAACAATCAGCCCCAGCATTTT. Protein: CASSKPNNQPQHF.

The chain has TRBV28 and TRBJ2-5; D gene unclear. There are 16 residues in the CDR3. V was clipped by 6 bases and J by 0 bases, with 17 bases between them. Germline-derived CDR1 and CDR2 are MDHEN and SYDVKM. The CDR3 region is CASSPVQDLYQETQYF. The CDR3, as DNA: TGTGCCAGCAGCCCGGTTCAAGACTTGTACCAAGAGACCCAGTACTTC.

There are a few counts of this clone. The rearrangement uses TRBV3-1 (or the pseudogene TRBV3-2) and TRBJ2-7; TRBD2 aligns across 10 bases. The junction had 8 bases not matched to a gene; V was cut back by 0 bases and J by 9 bases. Germline V CDR1 and CDR2: LGHDT, YNNKEL (reference sequence). The CDR3 is 15 amino acids. The CDR3 sequence: CASSQDSSGRAGQYF. In DNA, the CDR3 is TGTGCCAGCAGCCAAGACTCCAGCGGGAGGGCTGGGCAGTACTTC.

The rearrangement joins TRBV7-2 to TRBJ1-6; D is perhaps TRBD1 (5 bases). The V gene's germline CDR1 is SGHTA and CDR2 FQGNSA. CDR3 length equals 17 residues. V lost 3 bases and J 4 bases, leaving 16 bases between the germline ends. CDR3 amino acids: CASSFGGGGGYNSPLHF. CDR3 in DNA: TGTGCCAGCAGCTTTGGGGGAGGTGGGGGGTATAATTCACCCCTCCACTTT.

The chain recombines TRBV5-1 with TRBJ2-7; 7 bases map to TRBD2. Per the germline V gene, CDR1 is SGHRS and CDR2 is YFSETQ. The CDR3 length is 14 residues. Losses at the gene ends were 0 bases for V and 0 bases for J; bases not matched to a gene: 0. Here the CDR3 DNA reads TGCGCCAGCAGCTTGGCGGGAGGCTCCTACGAGCAGTACTTC. This gives the protein CASSLAGGSYEQYF. The full variable domain, rest sourced from reference TRBV5-1 and TRBJ2-7, is KAGVTQTPRYLIKTRGQQVTLSCSPISGHRSVSWYQQTPGQGLQFLFEYFSETQRNKGNFPGRFSGRQFSNSRSEMNVSTLELGDSALYLCASSLAGGSYEQYFGPGTRLTVT.

The CDR3: CASSQGLAGGTDTQYF. In DNA, the CDR3 is TGTGCCAGCAGCCAAGGGCTAGCGGGAGGCACAGATACGCAGTATTTT. This rearrangement joins TRBV4-2 to TRBJ2-3; 10 nucleotides line up with TRBD2. The CDR3 runs to 16 residues. CDR1 and CDR2 (germline): LGHNA, YNFKEQ. V was pared by 1 base and J by 1 base, with 2 bases of the junction left unmatched.

This clone has only a few counts. This chain connects TRBV19 to TRBJ2-1; a weak D match, TRBD2 (6 bases). The CDR3 loop spans 11 amino acids. Germline CDR1 is LNHDA and CDR2 is SQIVND (reference sequence). V was shortened by 2 bases and J by 12 bases, with 8 bases between the two germline ends. The chain's CDR3 is CASSIRDLQFF. The CDR3 DNA reads TGTGCCAGTAGTATAAGGGACTTGCAGTTCTTC. The full variable domain, rest sourced from reference TRBV19 and TRBJ2-1, is DGGITQSPKYLFRKEGQNVTLSCEQNLNHDAMYWYRQDPGQGLRLIYYSQIVNDFQKGDIAEGYSVSREKKESFPLTVTSAQKNPTAFYLCASSIRDLQFFGPGTRLTVL.

J is TRBJ2-2 and V is TRBV6-5; the D gene is possibly TRBD2 (5 bases). V lost 5 bases and J lost 1, with 11 bases in between. The germline gives CDR1 MNHEY, CDR2 SVGAGI. The length of the CDR3 is 15 residues. The CDR3 region is CASSHDGMNTGELFF. The CDR3 nucleotides read TGTGCCAGCAGTCATGACGGGATGAACACCGGGGAGCTGTTTTTT.

The chain employs TRBV10-3 and TRBJ2-2, with TRBD1 identical over 10 bases. The CDR3 runs to 16 residues. Per the germline V gene, CDR1 is ENHRY and CDR2 is SYGVKD. Germline trimming cut 5 bases from V and 1 base from J; bases unmatched to any gene: 4. This CDR3 is CAISSGTGVNTGELFF. Here the CDR3 DNA reads TGTGCCATCAGTTCTGGGACAGGGGTGAACACCGGGGAGCTGTTTTTT.

The V gene is TRBV2, the J gene TRBJ2-7; tentative D call: TRBD2 (5 bases). CDR3 length equals 14 residues. CDR1 and CDR2 from the germline V gene are SNHLY and FYNNEI. The V end lost 7 bases, the J end lost 5 bases, and 18 bases lay between the germline ends. CDR3: CASTEDSSLHEQYF. In DNA form, the CDR3 reads TGTGCCAGCACTGAGGATTCTAGCCTACACGAGCAGTACTTC. The full variable domain, completed using reference TRBV2 and TRBJ2-7, is EPEVTQTPSHQVTQMGQEVILRCVPISNHLYFYWYRQILGQKVEFLVSFYNNEISEKSEIFDDQFSVERPDGSNFTLKIRSTKLEDSAMYFCASTEDSSLHEQYFGPGTRLTVT.

This rearrangement joins TRBV29-1 to TRBJ1-2; a possible D gene is TRBD1 (6 bases). The germline V and J ends were trimmed by 3 bases and 5 bases, with 19 bases remaining between them. This CDR3 spans 15 amino acids. Germline CDR1 is SQVTM and CDR2 is ANQGSEA. CDR3 region: CSVEDGWEGGYGYTF. The CDR3 DNA follows: TGCAGCGTTGAGGATGGTTGGGAAGGGGGATATGGCTACACCTTC.

The rearrangement uses TRBV9 and TRBJ1-3; possible D gene TRBD1, 5 bases. CDR3 length equals 16 residues. Trimming removed 0 bases from V and 0 bases from J, with 10 bases in between. The germline CDR1 and CDR2 sequences are SGDLS and YYNGEE. The CDR3: CASSVVAGHSGNTIYF. The CDR3 DNA sequence: TGTGCCAGCAGCGTAGTGGCAGGGCACTCTGGAAACACCATATATTTT.

The chain links TRBV7-2 to TRBJ2-5; D is perhaps TRBD2 (6 bases). CDR1 SGHTA and CDR2 FQGNSA come from the germline V gene. There are 16 residues in the CDR3. The V and J ends lost 1 base and 5 bases respectively, with 17 bases between them. The CDR3 region is CASSLELALQGETQYF. As DNA, the CDR3 is TGTGCCAGCAGCTTAGAACTAGCCTTACAAGGGGAGACCCAGTACTTC.

The chain links TRBV5-4 to TRBJ2-5, with D possibly matching TRBD1 (5 bases). The germline V gene encodes CDR1 SGHNT and CDR2 YYREEE (reference sequence). The CDR3 covers 15 residues. V gave up 2 bases and J gave up 9 bases, with 20 bases separating them. CDR3 DNA sequence: TGTGCCAGCAGCTTTTCAGGGCCCGGGTCTGATTCCCAGTACTTC. Amino acids: CASSFSGPGSDSQYF.

The CDR3 sequence: CASSQGRAYEQYF. The CDR3 DNA follows: TGTGCCAGTAGTCAGGGGAGGGCCTACGAGCAGTACTTC. The chain combines TRBV19 with TRBJ2-7; TRBD2 might be the D (7 bases). CDR3 size: 13 residues. V lost 5 bases, J lost 2 bases, and 10 bases lay in between. Germline CDR1 reads LNHDA; CDR2 reads SQIVND (reference sequence).

The V call is TRBV25-1, the J call TRBJ1-5; weak D call: TRBD1 (6 bases). Germline V CDR1 and CDR2: MGHDK, SYGVNS. With 6 bases removed from V and 6 bases from J, the gap between germline ends came to 15 bases. CDR3 length: 14 residues. CDR3 nucleotides: TGTGCCAGCAGCCTAGGGGGGGGCGGTCAGCCCCAGCATTTT. Translated: CASSLGGGGQPQHF.

The chain links TRBV5-1 to TRBJ1-1; the D gene is possibly TRBD1 (5 bases). CDR3 length: 16 residues. CDR1 and CDR2 from the germline V gene are SGHRS and YFSETQ. Trimming left V 0 bases short and J 0 bases short, with 12 bases between. The CDR3 sequence is CASSLARETMNTEAFF. CDR3 nucleotide sequence: TGCGCCAGCAGCTTGGCCAGGGAAACCATGAACACTGAAGCTTTCTTT.

The chain uses TRBV4-3 and TRBJ2-3; possibly TRBD2 for D (5 bases). Trimming stripped 4 bases from V and 4 bases from J, with 15 bases between. The CDR3 contains 15 residues. CDR1 is LGHNA and CDR2 is YSLEER in the germline V gene. CDR3 region: CASSPAGILADTQYF. CDR3 DNA sequence: TGCGCCAGCAGCCCCGCCGGGATTTTGGCAGATACGCAGTATTTT.

V gene TRBV4-2 combines with J gene TRBJ2-1; 11 bases line up with TRBD2. The CDR3 covers 17 residues. Looked up from germline, CDR1 is LGHNA and CDR2 is YNFKEQ. The junction had 5 bases not matched to a gene; V was cut back by 4 bases and J by 0 bases. The CDR3 spells CASSLTSGVSSYNEQFF. The CDR3 DNA is TGTGCCAGCAGCCTGACTAGCGGGGTAAGCTCCTACAATGAGCAGTTCTTC.

The chain links TRBV3-1 (or the pseudogene TRBV3-2) to TRBJ2-2; 9 nucleotides match TRBD1. Per the germline V gene, CDR1 is LGHDT and CDR2 is YNNKEL (reference sequence). The CDR3 spans 15 residues. The V segment lost 4 bases and the J segment 6 bases; nucleotides outside the gene matches: 6. CDR3 bases: TGTGCCAGCAGCCTCCGGACAGGGGTGGCCGGGGAGCTGTTTTTT. Translation: CASSLRTGVAGELFF.

CDR3 region: CASSQGTGQETQYF. The CDR3 bases are TGTGCCAGCAGCCAAGGGACAGGGCAAGAGACCCAGTACTTC. The V call is TRBV3-1 (or the pseudogene TRBV3-2), the J call TRBJ2-5, with 8 bases fitting TRBD1. Germline V gene lookup returns CDR1 LGHDT and CDR2 YNNKEL (reference sequence). Trimming removed 1 base from V and 2 bases from J; junction bases left unmatched: 0. The CDR3 extends over 14 amino acids.

The chain is built from TRBV6-5 and TRBJ1-4; D gene uncertain. Germline V gives CDR1 MNHEY, CDR2 SVGAGI. This CDR3 contains 14 residues. Trimming stripped 4 bases from V and 9 bases from J, with 15 bases between. CDR3 loop: CASSSLSGVQKLFF. In DNA form, the CDR3 reads TGTGCCAGCAGTTCGCTCAGCGGGGTACAAAAACTGTTTTTT.

The chain couples TRBV9 to TRBJ2-3, with 10 positions matching TRBD1. The CDR3 runs 16 residues. Trimming removed 4 bases from V and 0 bases from J; junction bases left unmatched: 5. The germline V gene encodes CDR1 SGDLS and CDR2 YYNGEE. CDR3 loop: CASSPGQGSSTDTQYF. Here the CDR3 DNA reads TGTGCCAGCAGCCCGGGACAGGGGTCGAGCACAGATACGCAGTATTTT.

This chain links TRBV7-9 with TRBJ2-7; D ambiguous. The germline V gene encodes CDR1 SEHNR and CDR2 FQNEAQ (reference sequence). The CDR3 is made up of 12 amino acids. V was cut by 2 bases and J by 3 bases, with 5 bases left in between. The CDR3 nucleotides are TGTGCCAGCAGCTTATACAGCTACGAGCAGTACTTC. Protein sequence: CASSLYSYEQYF.

V and J are TRBV18 and TRBJ2-2, with D hard to call. Trimming pared 5 bases from V and 2 bases from J, leaving 9 bases between. CDR1 is KGHSH and CDR2 is LQKENI in the germline V gene. CDR3 length: 14 residues. CDR3 sequence (DNA): TGTGCCAGCTCAATCATTACTAACACCGGGGAGCTGTTTTTT. Protein sequence: CASSIITNTGELFF.

This sequence joins TRBV5-5 and TRBJ1-2, with D unresolved. This CDR3 region has 17 residues. From germline, CDR1 is SGHKS and CDR2 YYEKEE (reference sequence). V was clipped by 1 base and J by 8 bases, with 24 bases between them. CDR3 residues: CASSLYPGSNSPLGYTF. CDR3 nucleotides: TGTGCCAGCAGCTTGTATCCTGGGTCGAACAGTCCTCTCGGCTACACCTTC.

The chain employs TRBV6-5 and TRBJ2-2, with D perhaps matching TRBD2 (5 bases). Germline assignment: CDR1 MNHEY and CDR2 SVGAGI. This CDR3 spans 15 amino acids. Between the trimmed V and J ends, which lost 7 bases and 4 bases, there was a span of 16 bases. The CDR3 here is CASITTIGSTGELFF. In DNA form, the CDR3 reads TGTGCCAGCATCACGACCATAGGGAGCACCGGGGAGCTGTTTTTT.

The chain employs TRBV6-5 and TRBJ2-3; TRBD1 matches 10 bases. CDR1 is MNHEY, CDR2 SVGAGI, per germline. V was clipped by 2 bases and J by 4 bases; unmatched bases: 6. The CDR3 has 16 amino acids. The chain's CDR3 is CASSYTGQGLADTQYF. As DNA, the CDR3 is TGTGCCAGCAGTTACACGGGACAGGGGTTGGCAGATACGCAGTATTTT.

The V and J genes are TRBV6-6 and TRBJ2-7, with 12 bases lining up with TRBD2. Per germline, CDR1 MNHNY and CDR2 SVGAGI (reference sequence). The V gene end was trimmed by 2 bases and the J gene end by 4 bases; junction bases not matched to a gene: 3. The CDR3 is 15 amino acids. The DNA for the CDR3 is TGTGCCAGCAGTTACGGCCTAGCGGGAGGGTACGAGCAGTACTTC. The encoded protein is CASSYGLAGGYEQYF.

The count of this clone is one. The J gene is TRBJ2-1, the V gene TRBV19, with TRBD2 identical over 7 bases. Germline CDR1 and CDR2: LNHDA and SQIVND (reference sequence). This CDR3 has 16 amino acids. Trimming at V came to 6 bases and at J to 1 base, leaving 9 bases not matched to a gene. CDR3 bases: TGTGCCAGTAGACCCTCAGCGGGATCGTCCTACAATGAGCAGTTCTTC. It translates to CASRPSAGSSYNEQFF.